The 25 T cell receptor beta chains below were found in one sample sequenced in a study of blood T cell repertoires in COVID-19. This table comes from immunoSEQ multiplex PCR, and its TCRdb copy is limited to in-frame clones, with some not included. Among nearly 300,000 clones, about nine tenths were seen once, and the ten largest hold roughly 7%. The sequencing input was peripheral blood. The receptors stem from a woman younger than 45 who had recovered from COVID-19.

About this clone: An end of the junction does not agree with germline; a read error may underlie this. The gene calls are TRBV3-1 (or the pseudogene TRBV3-2) and TRBJ2-7; a possible D gene is TRBD1 (6 bases). The germline gives CDR1 LGHDT, CDR2 YNNKEL (reference sequence). This CDR3 is built from 15 residues. The chain's CDR3 is CASSLTGTGSFEQYF. CDR3 in DNA: TGTGCCAGCAGCCTGACGGGCACAGGGTCCTTCGAGCAGTACTTC.

This sequence joins TRBV5-1 and TRBJ2-2, with D maybe TRBD1 (6 bases). V lost 10 bases and J 4 bases, leaving 20 bases between the germline ends. The CDR3 has 15 amino acids. Germline V gives CDR1 SGHRS, CDR2 YFSETQ. The CDR3, as DNA: TGCGCCTGCCCAACAGGGAGCCGCGGCACCGGGGAGCTGTTTTTT. Its protein product is CACPTGSRGTGELFF.

The CDR3 region is CASSSTRGVSYEQYF. CDR3 bases: TGTGCCAGCAGCTCGACGCGGGGGGTCTCCTACGAGCAGTACTTC. The chain uses TRBV5-6 and TRBJ2-7, with 8 nucleotides matching TRBD2. The ends lost 3 bases at V and 0 bases at J; junction bases unmatched: 5. CDR1 and CDR2 (germline): SGHDT, YYEEEE. This CDR3 has 15 residues.

The chain has TRBV19 and TRBJ2-5; D perhaps matches TRBD1 (6 bases). CDR1 and CDR2 from the germline V gene are LNHDA and SQIVND (reference sequence). The V gene lost 3 bases and the J gene lost 2 bases, with 10 bases spanning the gap. This CDR3 region has 14 residues. As DNA, the CDR3 is TGTGCCAGTAGTATTCAGGGGTGGCAAGAGACCCAGTACTTC. This sequence encodes CASSIQGWQETQYF.

The chain uses TRBV4-1 and TRBJ2-2; weak D call: TRBD2 (6 bases). V shed 4 bases and J shed 5 bases, with 17 bases lying between them. The CDR3 runs 16 residues. CDR1 is MGHRA, CDR2 YSYEKL, per germline. The CDR3, as DNA: TGCGCCAGCAGCCGAGGACCCACACGGGGGACCGGGGAGCTGTTTTTT. Translated: CASSRGPTRGTGELFF.

This chain joins TRBV4-2 and TRBJ1-1; 7 bases match TRBD1. The V and J ends lost 0 bases and 5 bases, in that order; junction bases with no gene match: 12. The CDR3 loop spans 17 amino acids. Germline V CDR1 and CDR2: LGHNA, YNFKEQ. The CDR3 region has the DNA TGTGCCAGCAGCCAAGATCAGACAGGGCCCCTCCAGACTGAAGCTTTCTTT. It translates to CASSQDQTGPLQTEAFF.

The rearrangement uses TRBV15 and TRBJ1-1, with 7 bases identical to TRBD1. The CDR3 runs to 15 residues. J was trimmed by 0 bases and V by 5 bases; bases with no gene match: 6. Germline lookup yields CDR1 LNHNV and CDR2 YYDKDF (reference sequence). The CDR3 DNA reads TGTGCCACCAGCCCGACGACAGGGCTGAACACTGAAGCTTTCTTT. Protein sequence: CATSPTTGLNTEAFF.

V is TRBV6-5 and J is TRBJ1-5; D ambiguous. The CDR3 consists of 13 residues. Trimming took 6 bases from V and 1 from J, leaving 7 bases between them. CDR1 is MNHEY and CDR2 is SVGAGI in the germline V gene. The CDR3 DNA reads as TGTGCCAGCAGACAACAGAGCAATCAGCCCCAGCATTTT. Its protein is CASRQQSNQPQHF.

The V call is TRBV7-2, the J call TRBJ2-3, with D possibly being TRBD2 (6 bases). The V gene lost 1 base and the J gene lost 0 bases, with 14 bases spanning the gap. Germline V gene sequence: CDR1 SGHTA, CDR2 FQGNSA. The CDR3 length is 17 residues. CDR3 sequence: CASSLVVAAPSTDTQYF. As DNA, the CDR3 is TGTGCCAGCAGCTTAGTGGTAGCGGCTCCTAGCACAGATACGCAGTATTTT.

The V gene is TRBV4-1, the J gene TRBJ2-7; D is possibly TRBD1 (6 bases). V lost 3 bases and J 7 bases, leaving 16 bases between the germline ends. Germline CDR1 MGHRA, CDR2 YSYEKL. The CDR3 has 14 residues. The chain's CDR3 is CASSHTGSLAEQYF. CDR3 DNA: TGCGCCAGCAGCCATACAGGGAGTTTGGCTGAGCAGTACTTC.

This clone is a singleton in its sample. V is TRBV19 and J is TRBJ1-2; maybe TRBD1 (6 bases). V was pared by 4 bases and J by 4 bases, with 13 bases between. Germline CDR1 reads LNHDA; CDR2 reads SQIVND (reference sequence). The length of the CDR3 is 14 residues. The CDR3 sequence: CASSTWTAIYGYTF. The CDR3 DNA follows: TGTGCCAGTAGTACGTGGACAGCCATCTATGGCTACACCTTC. The whole variable domain, remainder taken from reference TRBV19 and TRBJ1-2, is DGGITQSPKYLFRKEGQNVTLSCEQNLNHDAMYWYRQDPGQGLRLIYYSQIVNDFQKGDIAEGYSVSREKKESFPLTVTSAQKNPTAFYLCASSTWTAIYGYTFGSGTRLTVV.

The chain carries TRBV9 and TRBJ1-6; maybe TRBD1 (6 bases). Trimming cost V 3 bases and J 8 bases, with 21 bases left between them. The germline V gene encodes CDR1 SGDLS and CDR2 YYNGEE. There are 17 residues in the CDR3. The CDR3 protein is CASSARALDSNYSPLHF. The CDR3 DNA reads TGTGCCAGCAGCGCAAGGGCCCTGGACAGCAATTATTCACCCCTCCACTTT.

On this clone itself: Additional DNA sequences in this sample encode the identical CDR3. This chain connects TRBV5-1 to TRBJ2-5; 10 nucleotides match TRBD1. J was trimmed by 5 bases and V by 4 bases; bases with no gene match: 2. This CDR3 region has 13 residues. Per germline, CDR1 SGHRS and CDR2 YFSETQ. The CDR3 protein is CASSPGQGETQYF. Here the CDR3 DNA reads TGCGCCAGCAGCCCGGGACAGGGGGAGACCCAGTACTTC.

This rearrangement joins TRBV7-2 to TRBJ1-2; 8 nucleotides align to TRBD1. Germline trimming cut 5 bases from V and 3 bases from J; bases unmatched to any gene: 5. The CDR3 sequence is 14 residues long. CDR1 is SGHTA, CDR2 FQGNSA, per germline. The CDR3 bases are TGTGCCAGCAGCCACTCGACAGGGGACTATGGCTACACCTTC. Amino acid sequence: CASSHSTGDYGYTF.

The CDR3 bases are TGCGCCAGCAGCCAAGCCGGGGGAGATGAAGCTTTCTTT. It is translated as CASSQAGGDEAFF. The chain joins TRBV4-1 to TRBJ1-1; possibly TRBD1 for D (5 bases). From germline, CDR1 is MGHRA and CDR2 YSYEKL. Trimming took off 1 base at V and 7 bases at J, with 10 bases between the two ends. The CDR3 sequence is 13 residues long.

The CDR3 reads CASSQRQGDEKLFF. The CDR3 DNA reads as TGTGCCAGCTCACAGAGACAGGGTGATGAAAAACTGTTTTTT. This chain connects TRBV18 to TRBJ1-4; 7 bases agree with TRBD1. This CDR3 is built from 14 residues. V dropped 4 bases and J dropped 6; count of bases not matched to a gene: 5. Germline-derived CDR1 and CDR2 are KGHSH and LQKENI.

This chain connects TRBV28 to TRBJ1-6, with 8 bases lining up with TRBD1. Germline-derived CDR1 and CDR2 are MDHEN and SYDVKM. CDR3 length equals 17 residues. V shed 2 bases and J 6 bases; nucleotides not matched to a gene: 9. CDR3 loop: CASSLTQGALRNSPLHF. The CDR3 DNA sequence: TGTGCCAGCAGTTTAACGCAGGGGGCCCTCCGTAATTCACCCCTCCACTTT.

J is TRBJ2-1 and V is TRBV19, with 8 bases matching TRBD2. The CDR3 spans 14 residues. The V segment lost 6 bases and the J segment 9 bases; nucleotides outside the gene matches: 10. The germline V gene encodes CDR1 LNHDA and CDR2 SQIVND (reference sequence). The CDR3 here is CASSWAGGAGEQFF. CDR3 bases: TGTGCCAGTAGCTGGGCCGGGGGGGCCGGTGAGCAGTTCTTC.

In regard to this clone: The sample contains more than one DNA sequence encoding this CDR3. The rearrangement links TRBV28 to TRBJ1-5, with D hard to call. This CDR3 region has 12 residues. CDR1 and CDR2 (germline): MDHEN, SYDVKM. The V end lost 2 bases, the J end lost 7 bases, and 6 bases lay between the germline ends. In DNA, the CDR3 is TGTGCCAGCAGTTTAGAGGTCCAGCCCCAGCATTTT. Translating gives CASSLEVQPQHF.

V usage is TRBV27 and J usage is TRBJ2-2; 11 nucleotides line up with TRBD2. CDR3 size: 15 residues. Germline assignment: CDR1 MNHEY and CDR2 SMNVEV (reference sequence). Trimming cost V 6 bases and J 4 bases; bases outside gene matches: 4. The CDR3 region is CASSKTSGATGELFF. DNA of the CDR3: TGTGCCAGCAGCAAGACTAGCGGGGCCACCGGGGAGCTGTTTTTT.

The chain recombines TRBV5-1 with TRBJ2-7; tentative D call: TRBD1 (6 bases). CDR1 SGHRS and CDR2 YFSETQ come from the germline V gene. This CDR3 has 13 residues. Trimming removed 3 bases from V and 3 bases from J, with 10 bases in between. In DNA form, the CDR3 reads TGCGCCAGCAGCTCCCTACAGGGCTACGAGCAGTACTTC. This translates into CASSSLQGYEQYF.

V is TRBV7-8 and J is TRBJ1-5; no definite D call. Trimming took 5 bases from V and 6 from J, leaving 8 bases between them. This CDR3 spans 12 amino acids. Germline loops: CDR1 SGHVS, CDR2 FQNEAQ. CDR3 region: CASSREAQPQHF. Written as DNA, the CDR3 is TGTGCCAGCAGCAGAGAAGCTCAGCCCCAGCATTTT.

V and J are TRBV28 and TRBJ1-6; TRBD1 agrees at 7 bases. This CDR3 has 15 amino acids. CDR1 MDHEN and CDR2 SYDVKM come from the germline V gene. V gave up 5 bases and J gave up 7 bases; unmatched junction bases: 8. CDR3: CASSPRGQWNSPLHF. In DNA, the CDR3 is TGTGCCAGCAGTCCGCGGGGACAGTGGAATTCACCCCTCCACTTT.

This clone was found a few times. The J gene is TRBJ2-5, the V gene TRBV5-4, with D possibly being TRBD2 (5 bases). There are 12 residues in the CDR3. Trimming took 0 bases from V and 5 from J, leaving 5 bases between them. In germline, CDR1 is SGHNT, CDR2 YYREEE (reference sequence). The CDR3 DNA reads as TGTGCCAGCAGCTTGGCGGGGGAGACCCAGTACTTC. It translates to CASSLAGETQYF.

This clone was recorded a few times. The chain has TRBV7-9 and TRBJ2-7; 9 nucleotides align to TRBD2. Trimming took 0 bases from V and 5 from J; bases not matched to a gene: 5. Germline CDR1 reads SEHNR; CDR2 reads FQNEAQ (reference sequence). CDR3 length: 15 amino acids. CDR3 nucleotide sequence: TGTGCCAGCAGCTTAGCCCTAGCGGGGTACAACGAGCAGTACTTC. Residues: CASSLALAGYNEQYF.